The clone carrying this T cell receptor beta chain has at least ten counts. Its antigen is unidentified. The data are from a study of breast tumors, draining lymph nodes, adjacent tissues. Study findings and constraints: Data only fit, rather than demonstrated, lymph node origin of most tumor T cells. Tumor TCR diversity was below lymph nodes but above nontumor tissue.

CDR1 and CDR2 from the germline V gene are DFQATT and SNEGSKA (reference sequence). The CDR3 length is 16 residues. Deletions cut 2 bases from V and 8 bases from J, with 22 bases between. TCRdb used MiXCR to reprocess the multiplex PCR reads, holding one entry per CDR3 protein. The sample lists 70,000 to 85,000 distinct CDR3 sequences; approximately 19% were seen once. The lymph nodes were axillary draining lymph nodes from breast cancer patients. The sample consisted of axillary lymph node tissue. This chain connects TRBV20-1 to TRBJ2-1; D possibly uses TRBD1 or TRBD2 (5 bases each). The sequence was collected from a female donor with breast cancer. Some clones in this sample may be carry-over from other donors' samples. CDR3 protein: CSARIYSRGAQYEQFF. In DNA form, the CDR3 reads TGCAGTGCTAGAATTTATTCCAGAGGGGCCCAATATGAGCAGTTCTTC.